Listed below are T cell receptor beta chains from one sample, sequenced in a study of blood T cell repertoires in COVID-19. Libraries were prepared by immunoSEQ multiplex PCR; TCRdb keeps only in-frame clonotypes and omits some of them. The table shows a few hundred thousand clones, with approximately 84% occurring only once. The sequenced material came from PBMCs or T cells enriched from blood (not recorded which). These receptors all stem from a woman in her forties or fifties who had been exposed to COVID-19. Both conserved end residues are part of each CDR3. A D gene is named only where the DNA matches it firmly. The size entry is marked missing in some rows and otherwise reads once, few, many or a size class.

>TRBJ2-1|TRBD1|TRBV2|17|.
TGTGCCAGCAGGGGGAGACCTCTGACAGGGACCTACAATGAGCAGTTCTTC
CASRGRPLTGTYNEQFF
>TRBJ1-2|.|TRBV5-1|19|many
TGCGCCAGCAGCTTGGGTCGGTTTGATAAAAAACTACCTAACTATGGCTACACCTTC
CASSLGRFDKKLPNYGYTF
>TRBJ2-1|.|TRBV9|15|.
TGTGCCAGCAGCGTAGCGCAAACAAGCGGCAATGAGCAGTTCTTC
CASSVAQTSGNEQFF
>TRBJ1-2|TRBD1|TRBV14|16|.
TGTGCCAGCAGCCTCCGGACAGGCACAACTAACTATGGCTACACCTTC
CASSLRTGTTNYGYTF
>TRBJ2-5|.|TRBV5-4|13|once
TGTGCCAGCAGCTTAGGAGTGTTGGAGACCCAGTACTTC
CASSLGVLETQYF
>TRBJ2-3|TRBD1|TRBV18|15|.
TGTGCCAGCTCACCGGTGGGACAGGGAAAAGATACGCAGTATTTT
CASSPVGQGKDTQYF
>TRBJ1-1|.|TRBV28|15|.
TGTGCCAGCAGTTTAGCGGGTGTAAGGAACACTGAAGCTTTCTTT
CASSLAGVRNTEAFF
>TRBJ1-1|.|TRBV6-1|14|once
TGTGCCAGCAGTGAAGCGTGGAGGGTGGGAACGGCTTTCTTT
CASSEAWRVGTAFF
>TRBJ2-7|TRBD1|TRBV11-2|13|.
TGTGCCAGCAGCCCGGGACAGACCTACGAGCAGTACTTC
CASSPGQTYEQYF
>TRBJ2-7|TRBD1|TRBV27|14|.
TGTGCCAGCAGCTATAAGGGGGCGACCTACGAGCAGTACTTC
CASSYKGATYEQYF